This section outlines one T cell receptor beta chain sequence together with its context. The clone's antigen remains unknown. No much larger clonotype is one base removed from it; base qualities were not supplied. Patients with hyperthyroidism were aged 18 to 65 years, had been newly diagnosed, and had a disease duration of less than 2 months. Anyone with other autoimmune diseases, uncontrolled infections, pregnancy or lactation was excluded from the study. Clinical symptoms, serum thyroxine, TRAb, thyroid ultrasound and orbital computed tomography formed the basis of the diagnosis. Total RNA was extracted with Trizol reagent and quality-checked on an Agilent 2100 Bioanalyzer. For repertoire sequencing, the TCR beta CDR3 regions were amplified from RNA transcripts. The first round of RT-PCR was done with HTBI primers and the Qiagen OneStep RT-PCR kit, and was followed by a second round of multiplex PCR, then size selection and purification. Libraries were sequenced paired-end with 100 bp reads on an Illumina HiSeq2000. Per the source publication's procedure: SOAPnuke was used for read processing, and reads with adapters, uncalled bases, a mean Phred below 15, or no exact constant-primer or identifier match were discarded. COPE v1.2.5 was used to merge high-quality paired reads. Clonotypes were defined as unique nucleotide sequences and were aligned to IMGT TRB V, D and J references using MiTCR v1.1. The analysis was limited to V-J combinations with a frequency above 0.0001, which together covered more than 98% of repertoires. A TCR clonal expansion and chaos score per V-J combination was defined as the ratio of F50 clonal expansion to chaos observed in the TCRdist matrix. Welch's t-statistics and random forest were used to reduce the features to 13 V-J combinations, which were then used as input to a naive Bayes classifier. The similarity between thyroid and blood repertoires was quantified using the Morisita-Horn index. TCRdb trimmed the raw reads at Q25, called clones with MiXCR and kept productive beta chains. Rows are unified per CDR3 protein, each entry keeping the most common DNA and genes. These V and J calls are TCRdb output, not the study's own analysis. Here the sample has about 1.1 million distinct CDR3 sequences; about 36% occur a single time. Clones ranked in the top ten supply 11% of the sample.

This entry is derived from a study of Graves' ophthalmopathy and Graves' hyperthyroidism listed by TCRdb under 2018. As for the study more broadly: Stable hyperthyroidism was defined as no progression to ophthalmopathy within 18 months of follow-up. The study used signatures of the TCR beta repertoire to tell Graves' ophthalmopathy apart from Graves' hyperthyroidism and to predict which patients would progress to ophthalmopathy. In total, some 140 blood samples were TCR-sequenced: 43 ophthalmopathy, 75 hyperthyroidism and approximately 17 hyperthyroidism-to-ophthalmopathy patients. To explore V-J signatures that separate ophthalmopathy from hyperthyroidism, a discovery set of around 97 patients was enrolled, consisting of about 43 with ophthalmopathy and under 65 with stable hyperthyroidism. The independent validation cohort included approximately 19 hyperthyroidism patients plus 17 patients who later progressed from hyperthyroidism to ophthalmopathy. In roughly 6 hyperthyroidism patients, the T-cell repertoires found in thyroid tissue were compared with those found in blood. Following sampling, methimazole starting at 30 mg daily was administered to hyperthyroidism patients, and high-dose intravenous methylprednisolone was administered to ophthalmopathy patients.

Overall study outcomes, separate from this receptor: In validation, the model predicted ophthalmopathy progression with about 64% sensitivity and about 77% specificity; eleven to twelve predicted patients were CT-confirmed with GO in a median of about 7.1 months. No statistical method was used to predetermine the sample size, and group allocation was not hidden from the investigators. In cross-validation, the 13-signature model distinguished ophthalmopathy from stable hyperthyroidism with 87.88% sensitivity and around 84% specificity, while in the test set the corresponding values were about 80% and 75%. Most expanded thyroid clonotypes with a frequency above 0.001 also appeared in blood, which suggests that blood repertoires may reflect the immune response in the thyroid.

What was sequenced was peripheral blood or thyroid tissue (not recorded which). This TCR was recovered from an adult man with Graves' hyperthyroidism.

CDR3 sequence: CASSDSGQNYGYTF. The bases are TGCGCCAGCAGTGACTCCGGACAGAACTATGGCTACACCTTC. The chain employs TRBV10-2 and TRBJ1-2; the D segment could be TRBD1, given 6 matching bases. Including the terminal cysteine and phenylalanine, the CDR3 comprises 14 residues. CDR3 DNA only is kept here, 42 bases in frame from base 1. For CDR1 and CDR2, the germline V gene lists WSHSY and SAAADI. Between the V and J ends, shortened by 3 bases and 2 bases respectively, the junction contains 10 bases.